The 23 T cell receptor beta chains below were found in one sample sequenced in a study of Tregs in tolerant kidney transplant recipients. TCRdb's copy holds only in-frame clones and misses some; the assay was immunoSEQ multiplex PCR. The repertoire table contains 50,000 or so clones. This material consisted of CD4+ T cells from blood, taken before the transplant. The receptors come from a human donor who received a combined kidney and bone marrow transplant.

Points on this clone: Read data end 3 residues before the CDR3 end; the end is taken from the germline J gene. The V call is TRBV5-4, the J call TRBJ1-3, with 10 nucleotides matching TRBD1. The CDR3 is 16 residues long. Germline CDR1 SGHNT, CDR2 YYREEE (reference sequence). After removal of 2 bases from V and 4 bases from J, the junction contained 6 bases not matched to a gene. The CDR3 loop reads CASSFQRDRGGNTIYF. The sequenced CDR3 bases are TGTGCCAGCAGCTTCCAGAGGGACAGGGGAGGAAACACC.

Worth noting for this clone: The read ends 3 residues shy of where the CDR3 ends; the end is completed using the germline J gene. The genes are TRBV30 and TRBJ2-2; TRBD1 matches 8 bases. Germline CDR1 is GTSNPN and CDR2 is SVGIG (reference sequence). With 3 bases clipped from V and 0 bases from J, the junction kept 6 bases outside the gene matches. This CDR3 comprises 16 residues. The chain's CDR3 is CAWRPGTGPNTGELFF. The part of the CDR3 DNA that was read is TGTGCCTGGAGGCCCGGGACAGGCCCGAACACCGGGGAG. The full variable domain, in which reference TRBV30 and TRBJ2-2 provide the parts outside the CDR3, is SQTIHQWPATLVQPVGSPLSLECTVEGTSNPNLYWYRQAAGRGLQLLFYSVGIGQISSEVPQNLSASRPQDRQFILSSKKLLLSDSGFYLCAWRPGTGPNTGELFFGEGSRLTVL.

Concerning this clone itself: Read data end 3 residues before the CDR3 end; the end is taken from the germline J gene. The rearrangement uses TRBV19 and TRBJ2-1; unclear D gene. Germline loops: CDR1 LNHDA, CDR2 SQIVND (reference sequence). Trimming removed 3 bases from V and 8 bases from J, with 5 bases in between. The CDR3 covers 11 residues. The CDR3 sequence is CASSITDEQFF. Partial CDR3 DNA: TGTGCCAGTAGTATTACGGATGAG. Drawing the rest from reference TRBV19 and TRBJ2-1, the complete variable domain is DGGITQSPKYLFRKEGQNVTLSCEQNLNHDAMYWYRQDPGQGLRLIYYSQIVNDFQKGDIAEGYSVSREKKESFPLTVTSAQKNPTAFYLCASSITDEQFFGPGTRLTVL.

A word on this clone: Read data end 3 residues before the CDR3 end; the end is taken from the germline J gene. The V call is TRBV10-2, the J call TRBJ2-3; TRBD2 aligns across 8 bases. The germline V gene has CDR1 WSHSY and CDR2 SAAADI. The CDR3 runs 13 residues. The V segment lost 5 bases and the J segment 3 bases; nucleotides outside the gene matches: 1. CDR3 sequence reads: CASSSGRTDTQYF. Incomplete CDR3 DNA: TGCGCCAGCAGTAGCGGGAGAACAGATACG.

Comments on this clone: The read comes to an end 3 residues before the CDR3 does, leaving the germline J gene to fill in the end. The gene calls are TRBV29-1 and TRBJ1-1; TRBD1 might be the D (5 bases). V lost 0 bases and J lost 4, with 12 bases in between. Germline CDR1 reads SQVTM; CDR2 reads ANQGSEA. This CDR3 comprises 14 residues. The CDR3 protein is CSVEDSGRGTEAFF. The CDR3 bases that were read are TGCAGCGTTGAAGATTCAGGAAGGGGCACTGAA.

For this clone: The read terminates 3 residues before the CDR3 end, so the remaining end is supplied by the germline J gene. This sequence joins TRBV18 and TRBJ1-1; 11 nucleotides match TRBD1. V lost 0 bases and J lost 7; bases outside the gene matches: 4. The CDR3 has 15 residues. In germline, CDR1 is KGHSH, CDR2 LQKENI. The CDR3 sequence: CASSPPGQGGGEAFF. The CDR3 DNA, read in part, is TGTGCCAGCTCACCACCGGGACAGGGGGGTGGTGAA. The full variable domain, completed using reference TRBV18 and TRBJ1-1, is NAGVMQNPRHLVRRRGQEARLRCSPMKGHSHVYWYRQLPEEGLKFMVYLQKENIIDESGMPKERFSAEFPKEGPSILRIQQVVRGDSAAYFCASSPPGQGGGEAFFGQGTRLTVV.

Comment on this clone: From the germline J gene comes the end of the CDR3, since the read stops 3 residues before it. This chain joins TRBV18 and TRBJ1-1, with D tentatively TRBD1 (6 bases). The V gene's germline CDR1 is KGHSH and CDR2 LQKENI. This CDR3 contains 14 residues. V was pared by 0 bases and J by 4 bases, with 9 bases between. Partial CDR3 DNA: TGTGCCAGCTCACCACCAGGGGGACCCACTGAA. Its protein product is CASSPPGGPTE. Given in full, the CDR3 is CASSPPGGPTEAFF. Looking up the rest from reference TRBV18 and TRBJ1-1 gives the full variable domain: NAGVMQNPRHLVRRRGQEARLRCSPMKGHSHVYWYRQLPEEGLKFMVYLQKENIIDESGMPKERFSAEFPKEGPSILRIQQVVRGDSAAYFCASSPPGGPTEAFFGQGTRLTVV.

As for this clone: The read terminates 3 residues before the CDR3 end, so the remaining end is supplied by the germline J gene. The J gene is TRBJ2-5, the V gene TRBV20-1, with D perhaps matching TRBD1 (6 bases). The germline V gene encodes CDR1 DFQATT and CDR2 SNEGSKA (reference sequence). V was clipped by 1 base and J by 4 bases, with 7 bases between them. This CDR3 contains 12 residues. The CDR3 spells CSARGGLETQYF. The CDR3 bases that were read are TGCAGTGCTAGAGGGGGGCTAGAGACC.

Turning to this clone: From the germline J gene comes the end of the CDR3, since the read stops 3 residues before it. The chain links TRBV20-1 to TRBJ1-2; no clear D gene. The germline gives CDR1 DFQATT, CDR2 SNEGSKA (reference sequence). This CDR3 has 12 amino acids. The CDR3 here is CSARGPGGGYTF. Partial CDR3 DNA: TGCAGTGCTAGAGGGCCGGGTGGGGGC.

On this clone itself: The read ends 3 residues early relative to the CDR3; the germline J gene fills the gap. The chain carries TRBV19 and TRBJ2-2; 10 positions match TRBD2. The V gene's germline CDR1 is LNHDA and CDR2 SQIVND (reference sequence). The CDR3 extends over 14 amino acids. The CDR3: CASRLAGNTGELFF. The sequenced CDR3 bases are TGTGCTTCCCGACTAGCGGGTAACACCGGGGAG. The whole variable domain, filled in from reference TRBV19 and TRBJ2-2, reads DGGITQSPKYLFRKEGQNVTLSCEQNLNHDAMYWYRQDPGQGLRLIYYSQIVNDFQKGDIAEGYSVSREKKESFPLTVTSAQKNPTAFYLCASRLAGNTGELFFGEGSRLTVL.

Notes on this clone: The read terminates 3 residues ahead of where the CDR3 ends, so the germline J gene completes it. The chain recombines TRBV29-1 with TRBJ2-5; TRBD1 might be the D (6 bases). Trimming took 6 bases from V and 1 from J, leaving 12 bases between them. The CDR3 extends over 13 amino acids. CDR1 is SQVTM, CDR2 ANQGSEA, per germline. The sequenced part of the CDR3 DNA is TGCAGCGTCACCAGGGGTTTCCAAGAGACC. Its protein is CSVTRGFQET. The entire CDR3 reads CSVTRGFQETQYF.

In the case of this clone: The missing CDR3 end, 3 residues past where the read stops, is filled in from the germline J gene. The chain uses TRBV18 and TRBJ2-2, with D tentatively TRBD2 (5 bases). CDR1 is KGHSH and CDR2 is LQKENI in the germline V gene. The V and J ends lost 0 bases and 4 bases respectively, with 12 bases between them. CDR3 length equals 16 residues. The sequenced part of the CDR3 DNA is TGTGCCAGCTCACCACCAACGGGGTATGGCACCGGGGAG. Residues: CASSPPTGYGTGE. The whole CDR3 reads CASSPPTGYGTGELFF.

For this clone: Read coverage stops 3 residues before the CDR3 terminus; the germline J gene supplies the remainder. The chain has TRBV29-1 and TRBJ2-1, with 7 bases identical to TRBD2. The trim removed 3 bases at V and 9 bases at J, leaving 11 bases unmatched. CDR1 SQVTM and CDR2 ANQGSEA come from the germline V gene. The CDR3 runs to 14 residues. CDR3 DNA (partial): TGCAGCGTTGATGGGGAGGGCGGGAGAGGTGAG. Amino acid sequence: CSVDGEGGRGE. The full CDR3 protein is CSVDGEGGRGEQFF.

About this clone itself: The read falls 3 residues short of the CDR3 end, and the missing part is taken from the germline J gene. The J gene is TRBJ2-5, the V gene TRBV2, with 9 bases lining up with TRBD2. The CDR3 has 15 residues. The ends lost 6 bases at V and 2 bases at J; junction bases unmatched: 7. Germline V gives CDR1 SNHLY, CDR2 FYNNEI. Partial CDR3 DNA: TGTGCCAGCAGAAATAGCGGGGGCCCACAAGAGACC. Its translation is CASRNSGGPQET. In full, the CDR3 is CASRNSGGPQETQYF.

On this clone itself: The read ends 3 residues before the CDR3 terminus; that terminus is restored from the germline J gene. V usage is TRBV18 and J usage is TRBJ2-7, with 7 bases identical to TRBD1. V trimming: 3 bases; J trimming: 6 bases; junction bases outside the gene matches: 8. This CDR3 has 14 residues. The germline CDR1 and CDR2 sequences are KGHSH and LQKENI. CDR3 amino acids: CASSPGRGYGEQYF. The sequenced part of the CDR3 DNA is TGTGCCAGCTCACCGGGCAGGGGGTATGGCGAG.

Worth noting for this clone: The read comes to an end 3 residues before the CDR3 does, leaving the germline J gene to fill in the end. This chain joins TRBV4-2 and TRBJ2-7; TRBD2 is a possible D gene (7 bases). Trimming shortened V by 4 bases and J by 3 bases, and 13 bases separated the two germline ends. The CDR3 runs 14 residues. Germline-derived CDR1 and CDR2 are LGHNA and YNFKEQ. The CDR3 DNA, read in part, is TGTGCCAGCAGCCGGTGGGGGGGCGTCTACGAG. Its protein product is CASSRWGGVYE. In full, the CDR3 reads CASSRWGGVYEQYF.

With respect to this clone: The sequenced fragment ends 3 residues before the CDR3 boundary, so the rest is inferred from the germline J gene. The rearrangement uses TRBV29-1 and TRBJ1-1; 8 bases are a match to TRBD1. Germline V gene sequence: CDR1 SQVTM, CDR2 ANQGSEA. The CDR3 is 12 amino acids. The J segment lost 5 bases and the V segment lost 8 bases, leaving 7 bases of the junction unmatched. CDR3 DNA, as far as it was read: TGCAGCTACCAGGGGGCCCAGACTGAA. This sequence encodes CSYQGAQTE. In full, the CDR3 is CSYQGAQTEAFF.

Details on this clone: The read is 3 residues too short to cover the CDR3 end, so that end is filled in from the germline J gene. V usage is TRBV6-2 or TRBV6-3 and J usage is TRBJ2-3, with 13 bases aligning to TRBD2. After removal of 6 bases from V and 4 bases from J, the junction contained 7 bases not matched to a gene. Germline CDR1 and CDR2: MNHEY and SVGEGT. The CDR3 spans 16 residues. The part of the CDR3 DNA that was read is TGTGCCAGCAGGCCCCTACTAGCGGGAGGGCCAGATACG. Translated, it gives CASRPLLAGGPDT. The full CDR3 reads CASRPLLAGGPDTQYF.

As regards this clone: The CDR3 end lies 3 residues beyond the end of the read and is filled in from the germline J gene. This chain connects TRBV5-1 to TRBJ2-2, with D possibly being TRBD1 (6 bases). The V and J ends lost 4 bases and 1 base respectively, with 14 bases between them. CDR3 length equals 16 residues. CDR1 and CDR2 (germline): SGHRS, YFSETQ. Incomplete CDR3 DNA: TGCGCCAGCAGCCCGAGGGGGTTTTGGAACACCGGGGAG. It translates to CASSPRGFWNTGE. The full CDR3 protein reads CASSPRGFWNTGELFF.

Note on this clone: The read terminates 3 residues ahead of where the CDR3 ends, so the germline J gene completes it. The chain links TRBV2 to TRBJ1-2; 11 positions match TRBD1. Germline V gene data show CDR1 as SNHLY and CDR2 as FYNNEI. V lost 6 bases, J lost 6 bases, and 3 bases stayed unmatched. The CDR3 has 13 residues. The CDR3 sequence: CASSGQGADGYTF. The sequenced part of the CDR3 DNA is TGTGCCAGCAGCGGACAGGGGGCTGATGGC.

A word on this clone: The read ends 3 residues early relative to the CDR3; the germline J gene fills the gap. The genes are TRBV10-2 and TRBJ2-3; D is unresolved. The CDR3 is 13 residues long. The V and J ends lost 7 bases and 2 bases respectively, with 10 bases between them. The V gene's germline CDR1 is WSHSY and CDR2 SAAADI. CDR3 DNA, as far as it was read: TGCGCCAGCAAGGGTGCCAACACAGATACG. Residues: CASKGANTDT. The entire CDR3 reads CASKGANTDTQYF.

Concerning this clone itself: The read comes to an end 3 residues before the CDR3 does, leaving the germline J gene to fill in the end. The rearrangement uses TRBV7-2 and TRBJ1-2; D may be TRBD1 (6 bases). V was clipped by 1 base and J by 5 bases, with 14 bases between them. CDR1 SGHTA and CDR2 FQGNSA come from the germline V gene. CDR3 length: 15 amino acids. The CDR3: CASSLGGGSGYGYTF. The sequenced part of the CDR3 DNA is TGTGCCAGCAGCTTAGGAGGGGGTTCAGGATATGGC.

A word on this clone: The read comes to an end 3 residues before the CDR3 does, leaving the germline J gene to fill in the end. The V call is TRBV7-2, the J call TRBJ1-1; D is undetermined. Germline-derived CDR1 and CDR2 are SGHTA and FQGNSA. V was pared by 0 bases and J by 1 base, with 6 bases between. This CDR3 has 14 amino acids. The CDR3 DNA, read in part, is TGTGCCAGCAGCTTAGCCAAGGGGAACACTGAA. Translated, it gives CASSLAKGNTE. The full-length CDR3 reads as CASSLAKGNTEAFF.